This T cell receptor (beta chain) is from a study of blood T cell repertoires in COVID-19. Study information: Acute and convalescent COVID-19 specimens originated in the United States, Italy and Spain. The analysed material was cDNA or gDNA that came from T cells, B-cell-depleted T cells, or PBMCs.

Per the original data handling: The assay estimated nucleated cells by amplifying reference gene primers. Profiled with immunoSEQ multiplex PCR; TCRdb holds only in-frame clones, not every one. V and J calls and clone size come straight from that table; D and trimming were deduced from the DNA. The table lists 200,000 to 250,000 clones, roughly 81% of them singletons, with around 0.96% in the top ten. This CDR3 region has 13 residues. Trimming stripped 7 bases from V and 2 bases from J, with 12 bases between. Germline assignment: CDR1 MNHNS and CDR2 SASEGT. The chain is built from TRBV6-1 and TRBJ2-7; weak D call: TRBD1 (6 bases). Material: peripheral blood. The receptor was isolated from a man aged 40-50 years with acute or convalescent COVID-19. CDR3 region: CASTKGHTYEQYF. CDR3 DNA sequence: TGTGCCAGCACAAAGGGACATACCTACGAGCAGTACTTC.